The T cell receptor (beta chain) described here comes from a study of cytomegalovirus exposure and HLA in healthy donors. Findings of the study overall: It has been reported that TCR beta sequences accurately predicted the HLA-A and HLA-B alleles of most subjects. Published work reported that the classifier diagnosed cytomegalovirus status with high specificity and sensitivity.

Amplification used 60 Vbeta primers and 13 Jbeta primers. The protocol was immunoSEQ multiplex PCR, while the TCRdb copy is restricted to in-frame clones and leaves out a portion. The table records roughly 190,000 clones, roughly 73% of them present only once. Points on this clone: Its antigen is unknown.

CDR3 length equals 13 residues. Germline V gene data show CDR1 as SQVTM and CDR2 as ANQGSEA. Trimming removed 3 bases from V and 6 bases from J, with 12 bases in between. The chain carries TRBV29-1 and TRBJ2-1, with a possible D match to TRBD1 (5 bases). Source material: PBMCs. The clonotype was recovered from a woman aged 25 to 39 in good health and CMV-seronegative. CDR3 in amino acids: CSVDDTQGNEQFF. For the CDR3, the DNA is TGCAGCGTTGACGACACCCAGGGCAATGAGCAGTTCTTC.